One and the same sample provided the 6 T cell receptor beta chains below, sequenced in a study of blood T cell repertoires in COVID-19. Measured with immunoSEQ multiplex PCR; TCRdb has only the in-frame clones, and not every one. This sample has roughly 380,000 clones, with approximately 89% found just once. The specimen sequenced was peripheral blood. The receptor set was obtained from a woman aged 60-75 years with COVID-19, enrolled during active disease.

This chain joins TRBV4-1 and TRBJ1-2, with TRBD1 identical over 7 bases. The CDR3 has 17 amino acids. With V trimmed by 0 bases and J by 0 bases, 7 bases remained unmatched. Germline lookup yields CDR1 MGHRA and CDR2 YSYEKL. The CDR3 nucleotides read TGCGCCAGCAGCCAAGACTCCACCGACAGGGCTAACTATGGCTACACCTTC. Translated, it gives CASSQDSTDRANYGYTF.

The CDR3 protein is CASSGQGQETQYF. CDR3 sequence (DNA): TGTGCCAGCTCGGGACAGGGGCAGGAGACCCAGTACTTC. V and J are TRBV18 and TRBJ2-5, with TRBD1 matching 10 bases. This CDR3 comprises 13 residues. V lost 6 bases, J lost 5 bases, and 3 bases stayed unmatched. Looked up from germline, CDR1 is KGHSH and CDR2 is LQKENI.

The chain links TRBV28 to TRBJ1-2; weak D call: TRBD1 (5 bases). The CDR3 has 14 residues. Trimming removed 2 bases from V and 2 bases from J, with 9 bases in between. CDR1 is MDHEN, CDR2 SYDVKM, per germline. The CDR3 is CASSLKGANYGYTF. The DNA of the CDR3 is TGTGCCAGCAGTTTAAAAGGGGCCAACTATGGCTACACCTTC.

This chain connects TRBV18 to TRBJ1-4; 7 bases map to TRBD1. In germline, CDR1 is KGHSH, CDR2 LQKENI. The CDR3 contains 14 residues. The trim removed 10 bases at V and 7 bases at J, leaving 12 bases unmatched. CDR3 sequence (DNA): TGTGCCACTCGAAGACAGGGACCATTTGAAAAACTGTTTTTT. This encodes CATRRQGPFEKLFF.

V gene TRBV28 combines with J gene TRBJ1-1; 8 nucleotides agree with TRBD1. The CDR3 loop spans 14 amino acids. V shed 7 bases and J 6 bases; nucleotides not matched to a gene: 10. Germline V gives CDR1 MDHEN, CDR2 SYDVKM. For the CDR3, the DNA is TGTGCCAGCACCTCCCCAGGACAGGGATCTGAAGCTTTCTTT. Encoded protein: CASTSPGQGSEAFF.

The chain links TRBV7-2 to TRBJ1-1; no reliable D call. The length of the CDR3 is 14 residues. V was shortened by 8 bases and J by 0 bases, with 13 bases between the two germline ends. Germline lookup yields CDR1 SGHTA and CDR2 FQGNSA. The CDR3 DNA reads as TGTGCCAGCTCGAATAACGGGATGAACACTGAAGCTTTCTTT. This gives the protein CASSNNGMNTEAFF.